Each of the 27 T cell receptor beta chains below was sequenced from the same sample in a study of blood T cells in healthy people across ages. PCR was performed a second time for about 7 to 11 cycles using a sample-barcoded 5' primer and a J-beta primer mix. TCRdb reprocessed the 5' RACE reads with MiXCR, giving one entry per CDR3 protein. The repertoire holds 630,000 or so distinct CDR3 sequences, with 25% to 30% as singletons. Sequenced input: blood. The receptors shown here come from a woman older than 75 in good health.

This clonotype was detected ten times or more. This chain joins TRBV7-3 and TRBJ2-1; D remains ambiguous. V lost 5 bases to trimming and J lost 7 bases, with 18 bases between them. The CDR3 is made up of 15 amino acids. CDR1 SGHTA and CDR2 FQGTGA come from the germline V gene. The CDR3 DNA reads TGTGCCAGCAGCCGACGATCAGACGGGTATAATGAGCAGTTCTTC. This translates into CASSRRSDGYNEQFF.

This clonotype was counted ten times or more. The genes are TRBV6-6 and TRBJ2-7, with 8 bases identical to TRBD2. Per the germline V gene, CDR1 is MNHNY and CDR2 is SVGAGI (reference sequence). The CDR3 has 14 amino acids. J gave up 11 bases and V 2 bases, and 11 bases lay outside the gene matches. CDR3: CASSYAGGGIQKYF. CDR3 DNA sequence: TGTGCCAGCAGTTACGCCGGGGGGGGTATCCAGAAGTACTTC.

This clonotype came up many times. The V gene is TRBV5-4, the J gene TRBJ2-3; 7 positions agree with TRBD1. There are 15 residues in the CDR3. The trim removed 3 bases at V and 0 bases at J, leaving 4 bases unmatched. Germline-derived CDR1 and CDR2 are SGHNT and YYREEE (reference sequence). CDR3 sequence: CASSSGTASTDTQYF. The CDR3 DNA is TGTGCCAGCAGCTCAGGGACAGCTAGCACAGATACGCAGTATTTT.

This chain connects TRBV7-6 to TRBJ2-2; 11 bases map to TRBD2. The germline V gene has CDR1 SGHVS and CDR2 FNYEAQ. V lost 4 bases, J lost 1 base, and 11 bases stayed unmatched. The CDR3 spans 19 residues. The CDR3: CASSSRPIAGGRNTGELFF. The DNA of the CDR3 is TGTGCCAGCAGCTCGAGACCAATAGCGGGGGGGCGGAACACCGGGGAGCTGTTTTTT.

This clonotype was observed many times. The chain carries TRBV20-1 and TRBJ1-6; 9 positions agree with TRBD1. This CDR3 has 17 residues. V lost 0 bases and J lost 3; bases outside the gene matches: 6. CDR1 and CDR2 from the germline V gene are DFQATT and SNEGSKA (reference sequence). Written as DNA, the CDR3 is TGCAGTGCTAGAGAACAGGGGGCGCCCATCTATAATTCACCCCTCCACTTT. It translates to CSAREQGAPIYNSPLHF.

As for this clonotype: A read error may be the cause here, since a much bigger clone is one base away. The J gene is TRBJ2-1, the V gene TRBV6-6; no firm D call. The better agreement between TRBJ2-7 and the DNA end casts doubt on the J call. CDR3 length: 14 residues. CDR1 is MNHNY, CDR2 SVGAGI, per germline (reference sequence). CDR3 nucleotide sequence: TGTGCCAGCACTCCGCAGAGCTCCTACAATGAGCAGTACTTC. Protein: CASTPQSSYNEQYF.

DNA for the CDR3: TGCAGCGTTGTTAAGGACAACTCCTACGAGCAGTACTTC. Amino acids: CSVVKDNSYEQYF. This rearrangement joins TRBV29-1 to TRBJ2-7; TRBD1 might be the D (5 bases). CDR3 length: 13 amino acids. Germline CDR1 is SQVTM and CDR2 is ANQGSEA. V lost 4 bases to trimming and J lost 0 bases, with 10 bases between them.

The CDR3: CASSGRGDEQFF. The CDR3 DNA sequence: TGTGCCAGCTCAGGGAGGGGAGATGAGCAGTTCTTC. The chain uses TRBV7-9 and TRBJ2-1; 7 bases fit TRBD2. The J segment lost 8 bases and the V segment lost 8 bases, leaving 6 bases of the junction unmatched. The CDR3 has 12 amino acids. The germline CDR1 and CDR2 sequences are SEHNR and FQNEAQ (reference sequence).

This clonotype was recorded many times. The J gene is TRBJ1-2, the V gene TRBV28; 10 nucleotides match TRBD1. The ends lost 4 bases at V and 6 bases at J; junction bases unmatched: 14. CDR3 length: 17 amino acids. CDR1 and CDR2 (germline): MDHEN, SYDVKM. The CDR3 reads CASSSHPRTGGKDGYTF. The DNA for the CDR3 is TGTGCCAGCAGTTCACATCCCCGGACAGGGGGAAAAGATGGCTACACCTTC.

This clonotype was counted ten times or more. This chain links TRBV18 with TRBJ2-4; D might be TRBD2 (5 bases). In germline, CDR1 is KGHSH, CDR2 LQKENI. This CDR3 has 13 residues. V lost 6 bases, J lost 10 bases, and 16 bases lay in between. CDR3 amino acids: CASSADGWRIQYF. CDR3 bases: TGTGCCAGCTCGGCCGACGGATGGAGGATTCAGTACTTC. Drawing the rest from reference TRBV18 and TRBJ2-4, the complete variable domain is NAGVMQNPRHLVRRRGQEARLRCSPMKGHSHVYWYRQLPEEGLKFMVYLQKENIIDESGMPKERFSAEFPKEGPSILRIQQVVRGDSAAYFCASSADGWRIQYFGAGTRLSVL.

The count of this clonotype is one. This rearrangement joins TRBV5-1 to TRBJ2-1; 7 nucleotides line up with TRBD1. The CDR3 extends over 14 amino acids. Looked up from germline, CDR1 is SGHRS and CDR2 is YFSETQ. The trim removed 4 bases at V and 6 bases at J, leaving 7 bases unmatched. CDR3 sequence (DNA): TGCGCCAGCAGCGTGGCGACAGGGTGCAATGAGCAGTTCTTC. Translated, it gives CASSVATGCNEQFF.

The table lists this clonotype with a few counts. Germline and junction disagree at one end, which may indicate a read error. The chain couples TRBV9 to TRBJ2-3; 10 nucleotides line up with TRBD2. CDR1 and CDR2 from the germline V gene are SGDLS and YYNGEE. There are 18 residues in the CDR3. The CDR3 DNA reads as TGTGCCAGCGGCGTGGGCCTAGCGGGAGCTTCTAGCACAGATACGCAGTATTTT. Translating it yields CASGVGLAGASSTDTQYF.

This clonotype has at least ten counts. The V and J genes are TRBV5-1 and TRBJ2-3; TRBD1 is a possible D gene (5 bases). The ends were cut back, 4 bases at V and 0 bases at J, with 12 bases in the middle. The CDR3 extends over 15 amino acids. The germline gives CDR1 SGHRS, CDR2 YFSETQ. The CDR3 DNA follows: TGCGCCAGCAGCCCAACAGGCGACAGCACAGATACGCAGTATTTT. Translating gives CASSPTGDSTDTQYF.

This clonotype has ten or more counts. A much larger clone sits a single nucleotide away, making a read error possible. The chain combines TRBV5-1 with TRBJ2-5; D possibly corresponds to TRBD1 (8 bases). This CDR3 is built from 19 residues. CDR1 is SGHRS, CDR2 YFSETQ, per germline. The V end was cut by 0 bases, the J end by 11 bases, with 32 bases between. The CDR3 sequence is CASSLDSVSTGGGYNEQYF. The CDR3 bases are TGCGCCAGCAGCTTGGATTCGGTTAGCACAGGGGGGGGGTACAATGAGCAGTACTTC.

In the case of this clonotype: A much larger clone differs from this one at a single base, so this may be a read error. The missing conserved phenylalanine or tryptophan at the end of this CDR3 makes a read error likely. This rearrangement joins TRBV30 to TRBJ2-1; D unresolved. This CDR3 is built from 11 residues. Trimming stripped 2 bases from V and 5 bases from J, with 4 bases between. Germline V gene lookup returns CDR1 GTSNPN and CDR2 SVGIG (reference sequence). CDR3 amino acids: CAWSYNNEQFC. The DNA of the CDR3 is TGTGCCTGGAGTTATAACAATGAGCAGTTCTGC.

The sample holds many counts of this clonotype. The chain has TRBV5-1 and TRBJ2-7; D is unresolved. CDR3 length: 15 residues. Germline CDR1 reads SGHRS; CDR2 reads YFSETQ. V gave up 4 bases and J gave up 0 bases, with 14 bases separating them. CDR3 amino acids: CASSLLDGSSYEQYF. CDR3 nucleotide sequence: TGCGCCAGCAGCCTCTTAGACGGTAGCTCCTACGAGCAGTACTTC.

In its sample, this clonotype was seen many times. The chain is built from TRBV3-1 and TRBJ2-7; 7 bases map to TRBD2. This CDR3 contains 16 residues. Germline-derived CDR1 and CDR2 are LGHDT and YNNKEL (reference sequence). V lost 8 bases, J lost 2 bases, and 15 bases stayed unmatched. The CDR3: CASSIGGAGNAYEQYF. DNA for the CDR3: TGTGCCAGCTCAATCGGCGGAGCGGGGAACGCCTACGAGCAGTACTTC.

This chain joins TRBV20-1 and TRBJ1-2; D is unclear. The CDR3 has 14 residues. The ends were cut back, 2 bases at V and 1 base at J, with 11 bases in the middle. Germline CDR1 and CDR2: DFQATT and SNEGSKA (reference sequence). In DNA form, the CDR3 reads TGCAGTGCTAGACAGCAGACGAATAACTATGGCTACACCTTC. Residues: CSARQQTNNYGYTF.

This clonotype occurred a few times. The chain employs TRBV20-1 and TRBJ2-5; possible D gene TRBD2, 6 bases. The CDR3 consists of 15 residues. CDR1 is DFQATT, CDR2 SNEGSKA, per germline (reference sequence). The V and J ends lost 5 bases and 0 bases respectively, with 16 bases between them. This CDR3 is CSAEPPGTHQETQYF. The CDR3 nucleotides are TGCAGTGCTGAACCCCCCGGGACTCACCAAGAGACCCAGTACTTC.

This chain connects TRBV18 to TRBJ2-2; 7 bases match TRBD1. V was pared by 1 base and J by 7 bases, with 6 bases of the junction left unmatched. Germline-derived CDR1 and CDR2 are KGHSH and LQKENI. The CDR3 is made up of 15 amino acids. The CDR3 sequence is CASSPRTGRDGELFF. In DNA, the CDR3 is TGTGCCAGCTCACCACGGACAGGACGGGACGGGGAGCTGTTTTTT.

Many counts were recorded for this clonotype. The CDR3 spells CASSFGTNGGNSPLHF. For the CDR3, the DNA is TGTGCCAGCAGTTTCGGGACCAATGGTGGTAATTCACCCCTCCACTTT. The gene calls are TRBV12-3 or TRBV12-4 and TRBJ1-6, with D tentatively TRBD1 (5 bases). V gave up 3 bases and J gave up 6 bases, with 15 bases separating them. This CDR3 is 16 amino acids long.

This chain links TRBV2 with TRBJ1-2, with TRBD1 identical over 7 bases. In germline, CDR1 is SNHLY, CDR2 FYNNEI. The CDR3 loop spans 16 amino acids. V gave up 1 base and J gave up 4 bases; unmatched junction bases: 9. CDR3 region: CASSEGRNRGGYGYTF. The DNA of the CDR3 is TGTGCCAGCAGTGAAGGGAGGAACAGGGGAGGCTATGGCTACACCTTC.

This clonotype appeared many times. The chain combines TRBV5-1 with TRBJ2-1, with 8 bases matching TRBD2. The CDR3 extends over 14 amino acids. Germline trimming cut 4 bases from V and 5 bases from J; bases unmatched to any gene: 5. Germline CDR1 is SGHRS and CDR2 is YFSETQ. For the CDR3, the DNA is TGCGCCAGCAGCGGCGGGGGGAACCACAATGAGCAGTTCTTC. Translated, it gives CASSGGGNHNEQFF.

Note on this clonotype: The junction departs from germline at one end; a sequencing error may be responsible. The chain carries TRBV5-1 and TRBJ2-5; 7 positions agree with TRBD1. This CDR3 has 15 amino acids. CDR1 SGHRS and CDR2 YFSETQ come from the germline V gene. The CDR3 spells CANSFGTAVQETQYF. CDR3 DNA: TGCGCCAACAGCTTCGGGACAGCTGTCCAAGAGACCCAGTACTTC.

The gene calls are TRBV20-1 and TRBJ2-7; tentative D call: TRBD2 (7 bases). This CDR3 is built from 14 residues. The V gene lost 1 base and the J gene lost 4 bases, with 14 bases spanning the gap. Germline CDR1 and CDR2: DFQATT and SNEGSKA (reference sequence). The CDR3 spells CSARAGGGRYEQYF. The CDR3 bases are TGCAGTGCTAGAGCAGGCGGGGGCAGGTACGAGCAGTACTTC.

The V gene is TRBV3-1, the J gene TRBJ2-5; TRBD1 agrees at 11 bases. The germline V gene encodes CDR1 LGHDT and CDR2 YNNKEL (reference sequence). The V gene end was trimmed by 4 bases and the J gene end by 5 bases; junction bases not matched to a gene: 15. The CDR3 sequence is 18 residues long. The CDR3 reads CASSLRDRGFISRETQYF. The CDR3 DNA is TGTGCCAGCAGCCTTCGGGACAGGGGGTTTATCTCGAGGGAGACCCAGTACTTC.

This clonotype was picked up many times. CDR3 coding DNA: TGTGCCAGCAGCCAATCTGGGCTAGCGGGGGGCTACGAGCAGTACTTC. This codes for CASSQSGLAGGYEQYF. J is TRBJ2-7 and V is TRBV3-1; 11 bases agree with TRBD2. This CDR3 spans 16 amino acids. The germline V gene has CDR1 LGHDT and CDR2 YNNKEL (reference sequence). The V gene end was trimmed by 2 bases and the J gene end by 3 bases; junction bases not matched to a gene: 6.